What follows are 26 T cell receptor beta chains derived from one specimen sequenced in a study of somatic mutations in cytotoxic T cells in rheumatoid arthritis. Profiled with immunoSEQ multiplex PCR; TCRdb holds only in-frame clones, not every one. The sample lists some 35,000 clones, roughly 80% seen once, with approximately 3.2% in the top ten. Sequencing used CD8+ T cells sorted from blood. Receptors originate from a man aged 35 to 55 in good health.

This rearrangement joins TRBV6-1 to TRBJ1-2; a weak D match, TRBD1 (6 bases). The CDR3 contains 15 residues. Germline CDR1 reads MNHNS; CDR2 reads SASEGT. The V end lost 4 bases, the J end lost 4 bases, and 16 bases lay between the germline ends. CDR3 sequence: CASSGVDRKGYGYTF. For the CDR3, the DNA is TGTGCCAGCAGTGGGGTCGACAGGAAAGGCTATGGCTACACCTTC.

V usage is TRBV5-4 and J usage is TRBJ2-7, with 10 nucleotides matching TRBD2. The germline gives CDR1 SGHNT, CDR2 YYREEE (reference sequence). The CDR3 spans 14 residues. V was clipped by 1 base and J by 5 bases; unmatched bases: 3. The CDR3, as DNA: TGTGCCAGCAGCTTGACTAGCGGGAACCACGAGCAGTACTTC. Translating it yields CASSLTSGNHEQYF.

V gene TRBV7-9 combines with J gene TRBJ2-7; D remains unclear. The V gene lost 6 bases and the J gene lost 5 bases, with 8 bases spanning the gap. Germline V gene data show CDR1 as SEHNR and CDR2 as FQNEAQ (reference sequence). The CDR3 is 11 amino acids. CDR3 region: CASRRNHEQYF. CDR3 DNA sequence: TGTGCCAGCAGAAGGAACCACGAGCAGTACTTC. Supplemented by reference TRBV7-9 and TRBJ2-7, the full variable domain reads DTGVSQNPRHKITKRGQNVTFRCDPISEHNRLYWYRQTLGQGPEFLTYFQNEAQLEKSRLLSDRFSAERPKGSFSTLEIQRTEQGDSAMYLCASRRNHEQYFGPGTRLTVT.

The chain joins TRBV29-1 to TRBJ2-7; TRBD2 matches 16 bases. CDR3 length equals 17 residues. Per germline, CDR1 SQVTM and CDR2 ANQGSEA. V shed 3 bases and J 0 bases; nucleotides not matched to a gene: 5. The CDR3 DNA reads TGCAGCGTTGAGGGACTAGCGGGAGGGCGAAACTCCTACGAGCAGTACTTC. Translating gives CSVEGLAGGRNSYEQYF.

V usage is TRBV7-6 and J usage is TRBJ2-1; no clear D. The CDR3 is made up of 13 amino acids. Germline V gene lookup returns CDR1 SGHVS and CDR2 FNYEAQ. V shed 2 bases and J shed 4 bases, with 6 bases lying between them. The CDR3 spells CASSLFAYNEQFF. CDR3 bases: TGTGCCAGCAGCTTATTTGCGTACAATGAGCAGTTCTTC. Drawing the rest from reference TRBV7-6 and TRBJ2-1, the complete variable domain is GAGVSQSPRYKVTKRGQDVALRCDPISGHVSLYWYRQALGQGPEFLTYFNYEAQQDKSGLPNDRFSAERPEGSISTLTIQRTEQRDSAMYRCASSLFAYNEQFFGPGTRLTVL.

The DNA of the CDR3 is TGTGCCAGCAGCCTACTGGGGAGCAATGAGCAGTTCTTC. Translated, it gives CASSLLGSNEQFF. V usage is TRBV7-3 and J usage is TRBJ2-1; D perhaps matches TRBD2 (5 bases). The V and J ends lost 5 bases and 6 bases respectively, with 11 bases between them. This CDR3 region has 13 residues. CDR1 is SGHTA and CDR2 is FQGTGA in the germline V gene.

The chain has TRBV28 and TRBJ1-1; TRBD1 aligns across 9 bases. CDR3 size: 11 residues. V shed 6 bases and J 11 bases; nucleotides not matched to a gene: 4. From germline, CDR1 is MDHEN and CDR2 SYDVKM. CDR3 in amino acids: CASSWDRDAFF. The CDR3 DNA sequence: TGTGCCAGCAGCTGGGACAGGGATGCTTTCTTT.

This chain uses TRBV27 with TRBJ2-3; TRBD2 matches 7 bases. CDR3 length: 14 residues. Germline CDR1 MNHEY, CDR2 SMNVEV (reference sequence). V lost 8 bases and J lost 5; bases outside the gene matches: 10. The DNA for the CDR3 is TGTGCCAGCCAGCGGCGGGAGACAGTAGATACGCAGTATTTT. Translation: CASQRRETVDTQYF.

This clone has more than one count but fewer than ten. CDR3 in DNA: TGTGCCAGCAGACACTATAGCAATCAGCCCCAGCATTTT. Translation gives CASRHYSNQPQHF. This chain uses TRBV6-6 with TRBJ1-5; D is ambiguous. The V end was cut by 6 bases, the J end by 0 bases, with 6 bases between. The CDR3 sequence is 13 residues long. Looked up from germline, CDR1 is MNHNY and CDR2 is SVGAGI (reference sequence).

The V gene is TRBV27, the J gene TRBJ2-5; TRBD2 matches at 7 bases. The germline CDR1 and CDR2 sequences are MNHEY and SMNVEV (reference sequence). With 0 bases clipped from V and 5 bases from J, the junction kept 9 bases outside the gene matches. The CDR3 consists of 16 residues. CDR3 protein: CASSLSVLAVYETQYF. The CDR3 DNA sequence: TGTGCCAGCAGTTTATCCGTCCTAGCGGTATACGAGACCCAGTACTTC.

The CDR3 nucleotides read TGTGCCAGCAGCGGAGTAGCGGGGCCCCAAAGCACAGATACGCAGTATTTT. This translates into CASSGVAGPQSTDTQYF. The chain joins TRBV9 to TRBJ2-3; 8 nucleotides agree with TRBD2. CDR3 size: 17 residues. Germline lookup yields CDR1 SGDLS and CDR2 YYNGEE. After removal of 3 bases from V and 0 bases from J, the junction contained 9 bases not matched to a gene.

This chain links TRBV28 with TRBJ1-1; no firm D call. Germline CDR1 and CDR2: MDHEN and SYDVKM. The CDR3 has 14 amino acids. Trimming shortened V by 8 bases and J by 7 bases, and 20 bases separated the two germline ends. The CDR3: CASSLGPGSVEAFF. CDR3 bases: TGTGCCAGCTCCCTGGGTCCAGGATCCGTTGAAGCTTTCTTT.

The chain's CDR3 is CASRTWQGDMNTEAFF. The CDR3 DNA reads as TGTGCCAGTAGGACCTGGCAGGGAGACATGAACACTGAAGCTTTCTTT. This sequence joins TRBV19 and TRBJ1-1, with D possibly TRBD1 on 5 matching bases. The CDR3 totals 16 residues. Germline V CDR1 and CDR2: LNHDA, SQIVND (reference sequence). V lost 6 bases and J lost 0, with 17 bases in between.

The J gene is TRBJ2-3, the V gene TRBV9; 9 positions agree with TRBD2. The ends lost 4 bases at V and 4 bases at J; junction bases unmatched: 10. Germline V gives CDR1 SGDLS, CDR2 YYNGEE. The CDR3 runs to 16 residues. The CDR3 DNA sequence: TGTGCCAGCAGCTTCCGCGGGGGGGAGGGTTCAGATACGCAGTATTTT. This codes for CASSFRGGEGSDTQYF.

The V gene is TRBV19, the J gene TRBJ2-7, with 10 bases that match TRBD2. The CDR3 sequence is 14 residues long. V shed 8 bases, J shed 3 bases, and the junction held 7 bases outside the gene matches. Germline CDR1 LNHDA, CDR2 SQIVND (reference sequence). CDR3 coding DNA: TGTGCCAGTCAAAGACTAGCGGGCGGCTACGAGCAGTACTTC. Translation gives CASQRLAGGYEQYF.

The rearrangement links TRBV7-9 to TRBJ2-2, with 10 positions matching TRBD2. The CDR3 is made up of 16 amino acids. Trimming at V came to 3 bases and at J to 8 bases, leaving 9 bases not matched to a gene. Germline V gene lookup returns CDR1 SEHNR and CDR2 FQNEAQ (reference sequence). The CDR3 loop is CASSFRTSGPLGELFF. The CDR3 nucleotides read TGTGCCAGCAGCTTCCGGACTAGCGGACCTTTGGGGGAGCTGTTTTTT.

The V gene is TRBV7-9, the J gene TRBJ2-2; D may be TRBD2 (6 bases). Between the trimmed V and J ends, which lost 1 base and 0 bases, there was a span of 9 bases. Per germline, CDR1 SEHNR and CDR2 FQNEAQ (reference sequence). The length of the CDR3 is 16 residues. CDR3 sequence reads: CASSLVLAANTGELFF. CDR3 nucleotides: TGTGCCAGCAGCTTAGTGTTAGCGGCGAACACCGGGGAGCTGTTTTTT.

The rearrangement joins TRBV4-3 to TRBJ1-5, with D perhaps matching TRBD1 (5 bases). The CDR3 sequence is 15 residues long. Germline V gene sequence: CDR1 LGHNA, CDR2 YSLEER. The V and J ends lost 0 bases and 6 bases respectively, with 12 bases between them. This CDR3 reads CASSQDRTGRQPQHF. The CDR3 nucleotides read TGCGCCAGCAGCCAAGATCGGACGGGACGTCAGCCCCAGCATTTT.

This clone came up once. This chain connects TRBV28 to TRBJ2-7; the D is unclear. The V end lost 3 bases, the J end lost 9 bases, and 15 bases lay between the germline ends. The germline V gene encodes CDR1 MDHEN and CDR2 SYDVKM. There are 13 residues in the CDR3. The DNA of the CDR3 is TGTGCCAGCAGTTTCGCAGCCGGTGCGCGGCAGTACTTC. Its translation is CASSFAAGARQYF. The entire variable domain, with the rest obtained from reference TRBV28 and TRBJ2-7, is as follows: DVKVTQSSRYLVKRTGEKVFLECVQDMDHENMFWYRQDPGLGLRLIYFSYDVKMKEKGDIPEGYSVSREKKERFSLILESASTNQTSMYLCASSFAAGARQYFGPGTRLTVT.

The chain uses TRBV9 and TRBJ2-2; D remains unclear. This CDR3 spans 17 amino acids. In germline, CDR1 is SGDLS, CDR2 YYNGEE. V lost 2 bases, J lost 5 bases, and 19 bases lay in between. In DNA, the CDR3 is TGTGCCAGCAGCGTTCCTAGGACCCAACCAAGGACCGGGGAGCTGTTTTTT. Residues: CASSVPRTQPRTGELFF. The full variable domain, its missing parts supplied by reference TRBV9 and TRBJ2-2, is DSGVTQTPKHLITATGQRVTLRCSPRSGDLSVYWYQQSLDQGLQFLIQYYNGEERAKGNILERFSAQQFPDLHSELNLSSLELGDSALYFCASSVPRTQPRTGELFFGEGSRLTVL.

This rearrangement joins TRBV14 to TRBJ2-1, with a tentative D call TRBD1 (5 bases). V lost 4 bases and J 0 bases, leaving 16 bases between the germline ends. In germline, CDR1 is SGHDN, CDR2 FVKESK. The length of the CDR3 is 17 residues. CDR3 amino acids: CASSLKRQSSSYNEQFF. The DNA of the CDR3 is TGTGCCAGCAGCCTGAAAAGACAGTCTAGCTCCTACAATGAGCAGTTCTTC.

V usage is TRBV23-1 and J usage is TRBJ1-5, with a possible D match to TRBD1 (6 bases). Being an ORF, TRBV23-1 has a function that is uncertain. Trimming took off 0 bases at V and 4 bases at J, with 16 bases between the two ends. The CDR3 is 17 residues long. The CDR3 is CASSQSGARLVNQPQHF. CDR3 sequence (DNA): TGCGCCAGCAGTCAATCGGGGGCGCGACTAGTAAATCAGCCCCAGCATTTT.

The chain joins TRBV11-3 to TRBJ1-1; unclear D gene. The CDR3 has 13 residues. The V gene lost 5 bases and the J gene lost 0 bases, with 7 bases spanning the gap. From germline, CDR1 is SGHNT and CDR2 YENEEA. This CDR3 is CASSLQMNTEAFF. The CDR3 DNA sequence: TGTGCCAGCAGCCTCCAAATGAACACTGAAGCTTTCTTT.

The J gene is TRBJ2-7, the V gene TRBV18, with TRBD1 matching 8 bases. Germline loops: CDR1 KGHSH, CDR2 LQKENI. V dropped 1 base and J dropped 6; count of bases not matched to a gene: 2. The CDR3 sequence is 13 residues long. CDR3 protein: CASSPRTGGEQYF. CDR3 DNA: TGTGCCAGCTCACCACGAACAGGGGGCGAGCAGTACTTC. The full variable domain, with the rest looked up from reference TRBV18 and TRBJ2-7, is NAGVMQNPRHLVRRRGQEARLRCSPMKGHSHVYWYRQLPEEGLKFMVYLQKENIIDESGMPKERFSAEFPKEGPSILRIQQVVRGDSAAYFCASSPRTGGEQYFGPGTRLTVT.

As to this clone: One end of the junction is discordant with germline, which a read error may explain. V gene TRBV11-3 combines with J gene TRBJ2-1, with 8 nucleotides matching TRBD1. The CDR3 loop spans 14 amino acids. Germline CDR1 reads SGHNT; CDR2 reads YENEEA. The CDR3: CASSFLQGDNEQFF. The CDR3 DNA reads as TGTGCCAGCAGCTTTTTACAGGGGGACAACGAGCAGTTCTTC. Together with reference TRBV11-3 and TRBJ2-1, the CDR3 gives the full variable domain: EAGVVQSPRYKIIEKKQPVAFWCNPISGHNTLYWYLQNLGQGPELLIRYENEEAVDDSQLPKDRFSAERLKGVDSTLKIQPAELGDSAVYLCASSFLQGDNEQFFGPGTRLTVL.

This chain joins TRBV2 and TRBJ2-2, with 9 bases identical to TRBD1. The CDR3 is made up of 17 amino acids. The V gene's germline CDR1 is SNHLY and CDR2 FYNNEI. Unmatched junction bases numbered 6, after V lost 1 base and J lost 3 bases. CDR3 residues: CASSEGTGVLYTGELFF. The CDR3 bases are TGTGCCAGCAGTGAAGGGACAGGGGTGTTGTACACCGGGGAGCTGTTTTTT.